Each of the 30 T cell receptor beta chains below was sequenced from the same sample in a study of cytomegalovirus exposure and HLA in healthy donors (dated by TCRdb to about 2017). Preparation of the library involved the immunoSEQ multiplex PCR assay. For the multiplex PCR, a mixture combining 60 forward primers for TCR Vbeta segments and 13 reverse primers for TCR Jbeta segments was used. The source is immuneACCESS, and TCRdb retained only in-frame sequences with V and J called. Part of the clones is not carried over; for the studies checked, unresolved V genes explain less than half of this, and the remainder is unexplained. The sample data list roughly 130,000 clones, and 70% to 85% of these were observed just once. The top ten clones comprise approximately 1.8% of the sample. The sequenced sample consisted of PBMCs. The receptors here all came from a man aged 40-49 years in good health and CMV-seronegative.

The chain recombines TRBV5-1 with TRBJ1-4; TRBD1 aligns across 8 bases. CDR3 length: 14 residues. Germline lookup yields CDR1 SGHRS and CDR2 YFSETQ. V lost 3 bases, J lost 5 bases, and 3 bases stayed unmatched. The CDR3 loop is CASSSGQGNEKLFF. CDR3 DNA sequence: TGCGCCAGCAGCTCAGGACAGGGCAATGAAAAACTGTTTTTT.

The chain couples TRBV11-2 to TRBJ2-2; TRBD1 is a possible D gene (5 bases). Germline values: CDR1 SGHAT, CDR2 FQNNGV. The V gene lost 2 bases and the J gene lost 1 base, with 8 bases spanning the gap. This CDR3 is 15 amino acids long. This chain's CDR3 is CASSLPGQNTGELFF. The CDR3 region has the DNA TGTGCCAGCAGCTTACCCGGACAGAACACCGGGGAGCTGTTTTTT.

The CDR3 region has the DNA TGTGCCAGCAGTTTGGCTGGCACTGAAGCTTTCTTT. Its translation: CASSLAGTEAFF. The gene calls are TRBV28 and TRBJ1-1, with D unresolved. This CDR3 contains 12 residues. V lost 3 bases, J lost 4 bases, and 6 bases lay in between. Looked up from germline, CDR1 is MDHEN and CDR2 is SYDVKM.

V usage is TRBV4-2 and J usage is TRBJ2-5; tentatively, D is TRBD2 (6 bases). The J call is in doubt because the DNA end fits TRBJ2-7 better. Per germline, CDR1 LGHNA and CDR2 YNFKEQ. The CDR3 has 15 residues. This CDR3 reads CASSQGATRAYEQYF. The CDR3 nucleotides read TGTGCCAGCAGCCAAGGGGCGACTAGGGCCTACGAGCAGTACTTC.

The chain links TRBV27 to TRBJ2-3, with TRBD1 matching 11 bases. The CDR3 totals 18 residues. From germline, CDR1 is MNHEY and CDR2 SMNVEV (reference sequence). The J segment lost 5 bases and the V segment lost 2 bases, leaving 12 bases of the junction unmatched. The CDR3 spells CASSLAPAGTGGIDTQYF. CDR3 bases: TGTGCCAGCAGTTTAGCCCCAGCCGGGACAGGGGGGATAGATACGCAGTATTTT.

This clone was picked up a small number of times. The rearrangement links TRBV11-2 to TRBJ2-4; D remains ambiguous. V was shortened by 0 bases and J by 16 bases, with 13 bases between the two germline ends. The germline CDR1 and CDR2 sequences are SGHAT and FQNNGV. This CDR3 is 12 amino acids long. CDR3 nucleotides: TGTGCCAGCAGCTTAGACGACCCTAGGAGATACTTC. Translation: CASSLDDPRRYF. Complete variable domain (other parts from reference TRBV11-2 and TRBJ2-4): EAGVAQSPRYKIIEKRQSVAFWCNPISGHATLYWYQQILGQGPKLLIQFQNNGVVDDSQLPKDRFSAERLKGVDSTLKIQPAKLEDSAVYLCASSLDDPRRYFGAGTRLSVL.

J is TRBJ2-7 and V is TRBV11-1, with D possibly being TRBD2 (6 bases). The CDR3 consists of 15 residues. V was clipped by 8 bases and J by 0 bases, with 17 bases between them. Germline CDR1 reads SGHAT; CDR2 reads FQDESV (reference sequence). The DNA for the CDR3 is TGTGCCAGCGGGACTGGCGGGCCGACCTCCTACGAGCAGTACTTC. It codes for CASGTGGPTSYEQYF. Variable domain in full (rest from reference TRBV11-1 and TRBJ2-7): EAEVAQSPRYKITEKSQAVAFWCDPISGHATLYWYRQILGQGPELLVQFQDESVVDDSQLPKDRFSAERLKGVDSTLKIQPAELGDSAMYLCASGTGGPTSYEQYFGPGTRLTVT.

The chain employs TRBV19 and TRBJ2-7; TRBD2 matches 13 bases. V was clipped by 4 bases and J by 12 bases; unmatched bases: 6. The germline gives CDR1 LNHDA, CDR2 SQIVND (reference sequence). The CDR3 loop spans 13 amino acids. The CDR3 loop reads CASSNGGLAGLYF. CDR3 in DNA: TGTGCCAGTAGTAACGGGGGACTAGCGGGACTGTACTTC.

This clone has just one count. The chain recombines TRBV7-3 with TRBJ2-3; 9 bases fit TRBD1. CDR1 SGHTA and CDR2 FQGTGA come from the germline V gene. Losses at the gene ends were 1 base for V and 2 bases for J; bases not matched to a gene: 4. CDR3 size: 16 residues. CDR3 in amino acids: CASSLNRDRATDTQYF. The DNA of the CDR3 is TGTGCCAGCAGCTTAAACCGGGACAGGGCCACAGATACGCAGTATTTT. Full variable domain (rest looked up from reference TRBV7-3 and TRBJ2-3): GAGVSQTPSNKVTEKGKYVELRCDPISGHTALYWYRQSLGQGPEFLIYFQGTGAADDSGLPNDRFFAVRPEGSVSTLKIQRTERGDSAVYLCASSLNRDRATDTQYFGPGTRLTVL.

V is TRBV7-9 and J is TRBJ1-5; tentatively, D is TRBD1 (6 bases). The CDR3 covers 16 residues. The V end lost 4 bases, the J end lost 0 bases, and 13 bases lay between the germline ends. Germline loops: CDR1 SEHNR, CDR2 FQNEAQ (reference sequence). This CDR3 is CASSSTTGFSNQPQHF. As DNA, the CDR3 is TGTGCCAGCAGCTCGACGACAGGATTTAGCAATCAGCCCCAGCATTTT.

The chain combines TRBV4-3 with TRBJ1-5; D possibly corresponds to TRBD1 (5 bases). The CDR3 is 16 residues long. The V end was cut by 0 bases, the J end by 1 base, with 10 bases between. The germline V gene has CDR1 LGHNA and CDR2 YSLEER. The CDR3 sequence is CASSQDLAGSNQPQHF. As DNA, the CDR3 is TGCGCCAGCAGCCAAGATCTGGCAGGGAGCAATCAGCCCCAGCATTTT.

The gene calls are TRBV7-2 and TRBJ2-3; TRBD2 matches at 8 bases. The germline V gene has CDR1 SGHTA and CDR2 FQGNSA. The CDR3 has 15 residues. Trimming removed 6 bases from V and 3 bases from J; junction bases left unmatched: 8. Written as DNA, the CDR3 is TGTGCCAGCAGTTTCCCGGGACTAGGTACAGATACGCAGTATTTT. Its translation: CASSFPGLGTDTQYF.

This clone was counted once. This chain joins TRBV5-4 and TRBJ2-2, with D unclear. V was trimmed by 0 bases and J by 3 bases, leaving 9 bases between them. Germline CDR1 SGHNT, CDR2 YYREEE (reference sequence). The CDR3 extends over 15 amino acids. The CDR3 loop reads CASSLDSQHTGELFF. CDR3 sequence (DNA): TGTGCCAGCAGCTTGGACAGCCAGCACACCGGGGAGCTGTTTTTT.

The genes are TRBV19 and TRBJ2-2; a possible D gene is TRBD1 (6 bases). Germline CDR1 and CDR2: LNHDA and SQIVND (reference sequence). The CDR3 consists of 13 residues. V lost 6 bases and J lost 6, with 11 bases in between. CDR3 bases: TGTGCCAGTAGCCAGGGGCTCCCCGGGGAGCTGTTTTTT. Translation: CASSQGLPGELFF.

The V gene is TRBV7-9, the J gene TRBJ1-2; D is ambiguous. The CDR3 runs 13 residues. Per germline, CDR1 SEHNR and CDR2 FQNEAQ (reference sequence). The V end was cut by 9 bases, the J end by 2 bases, with 13 bases between. CDR3 bases: TGTGCCAGTCCGAATCAGAAAAACTATGGCTACACCTTC. It specifies CASPNQKNYGYTF.

The V gene is TRBV11-2, the J gene TRBJ2-7; D might be TRBD2 (5 bases). Trimming pared 1 base from V and 3 bases from J, leaving 10 bases between. Germline V CDR1 and CDR2: SGHAT, FQNNGV. The CDR3 runs to 14 residues. CDR3 nucleotides: TGTGCCAGCAGCTTAGCCTCCGGGGTCTACGAGCAGTACTTC. It is translated as CASSLASGVYEQYF.

This clone has just a few counts. This CDR3 is also generated by other DNA sequences in the sample. This chain links TRBV7-6 with TRBJ2-7, with TRBD2 identical over 7 bases. This CDR3 region has 14 residues. V gave up 5 bases and J gave up 2 bases; unmatched junction bases: 6. Germline CDR1 and CDR2: SGHVS and FNYEAQ. Written as DNA, the CDR3 is TGTGCCAGCAGCCCCGGACTAGAGCCCTACGAGCAGTACTTC. It yields the protein CASSPGLEPYEQYF.

This chain uses TRBV7-2 with TRBJ2-2, with no clear D. This CDR3 comprises 14 residues. Germline CDR1 is SGHTA and CDR2 is FQGNSA. The germline V and J ends were trimmed by 3 bases and 2 bases, with 7 bases remaining between them. In DNA form, the CDR3 reads TGTGCCAGCAGCTTCCGGAGAAACACCGGGGAGCTGTTTTTT. Encoded protein: CASSFRRNTGELFF.

V usage is TRBV7-2 and J usage is TRBJ2-7, with D unclear. The CDR3 is 13 residues long. Trimming pared 1 base from V and 4 bases from J, leaving 8 bases between. Germline V gene data show CDR1 as SGHTA and CDR2 as FQGNSA. The DNA for the CDR3 is TGTGCCAGCAGCTTAGGGAGCCGGTACGAGCAGTACTTC. It specifies CASSLGSRYEQYF.

J is TRBJ1-2 and V is TRBV5-1; 7 nucleotides match TRBD1. Trimming took 4 bases from V and 4 from J; bases not matched to a gene: 7. The CDR3 is 14 amino acids. CDR1 and CDR2 from the germline V gene are SGHRS and YFSETQ. In DNA form, the CDR3 reads TGCGCCAGCAGCCCGACAGGGAGTTCCTATGGCTACACCTTC. Its protein product is CASSPTGSSYGYTF.

CDR3 nucleotides: TGTGCCAGTAGTTTCCAACCTCAGGGTCCCGCCTATGGCTACACCTTC. Protein sequence: CASSFQPQGPAYGYTF. The chain employs TRBV19 and TRBJ1-2; TRBD1 might be the D (5 bases). CDR1 and CDR2 from the germline V gene are LNHDA and SQIVND (reference sequence). V was clipped by 5 bases and J by 4 bases, with 20 bases between them. The CDR3 consists of 16 residues.

The chain has TRBV7-9 and TRBJ1-5; D unclear. Germline-derived CDR1 and CDR2 are SEHNR and FQNEAQ (reference sequence). This CDR3 spans 15 amino acids. V shed 1 base and J shed 3 bases, with 10 bases lying between them. The CDR3 DNA follows: TGTGCCAGCAGCTTAGGGCCAGGCGACAATCAGCCCCAGCATTTT. Its protein is CASSLGPGDNQPQHF.

This CDR3 reads CASQDRGYETQYF. The CDR3 DNA reads TGTGCCAGTCAAGACAGGGGATACGAGACCCAGTACTTC. The gene calls are TRBV2 and TRBJ2-5, with 8 nucleotides matching TRBD1. Losses at the gene ends were 9 bases for V and 5 bases for J; bases not matched to a gene: 8. The CDR3 sequence is 13 residues long. The germline V gene has CDR1 SNHLY and CDR2 FYNNEI.

The genes are TRBV4-1 and TRBJ2-7, with 8 nucleotides matching TRBD2. V lost 0 bases, J lost 3 bases, and 7 bases stayed unmatched. In germline, CDR1 is MGHRA, CDR2 YSYEKL. This CDR3 contains 16 residues. CDR3 protein: CASSQEGAGVLYEQYF. The CDR3, as DNA: TGCGCCAGCAGCCAAGAAGGAGCGGGGGTCCTCTACGAGCAGTACTTC.

The chain has TRBV27 and TRBJ2-5, with 8 bases aligning to TRBD1. The DNA matches TRBJ2-7 better at its end, which makes the J call doubtful. The CDR3 loop spans 15 amino acids. Germline CDR1 is MNHEY and CDR2 is SMNVEV (reference sequence). The CDR3 DNA follows: TGTGCCAGCAGTTCCATCGGGGACAGGAGTCCCGAGCAGTACTTC. This codes for CASSSIGDRSPEQYF.

This chain links TRBV15 with TRBJ1-5; D gene ambiguous. This CDR3 comprises 16 residues. With 0 bases removed from V and 0 bases from J, the gap between germline ends came to 9 bases. Germline V gene lookup returns CDR1 LNHNV and CDR2 YYDKDF (reference sequence). Written as DNA, the CDR3 is TGTGCCACCAGCAGAGATCTCGCCGGTAGCAATCAGCCCCAGCATTTT. Translation gives CATSRDLAGSNQPQHF.

CDR3: CASRDRGRAGELFF. In DNA form, the CDR3 reads TGCGCCAGCCGGGACAGGGGGCGAGCCGGGGAGCTGTTTTTT. This chain joins TRBV10-2 and TRBJ2-2; TRBD1 matches 12 bases. Germline V gene sequence: CDR1 WSHSY, CDR2 SAAADI. The CDR3 extends over 14 amino acids. V shed 8 bases and J 6 bases; nucleotides not matched to a gene: 4.

The rearrangement uses TRBV7-8 and TRBJ1-4; D possibly corresponds to TRBD1 (6 bases). The germline CDR1 and CDR2 sequences are SGHVS and FQNEAQ. V was cut by 5 bases and J by 7 bases, with 14 bases left in between. The CDR3 covers 14 residues. The CDR3 DNA is TGTGCCAGCAGCCACAACAGGGTAGCTGAAAAACTGTTTTTT. This codes for CASSHNRVAEKLFF.

CDR3 protein: CASEVGDRFQPQHF. CDR3 DNA sequence: TGTGCCAGCGAGGTAGGAGACAGATTTCAGCCCCAGCATTTT. The chain links TRBV21-1 to TRBJ1-5; TRBD1, as called in the table, went unchecked against the DNA. TRBV21-1 is given as a pseudogene. The CDR3 is 14 residues long.

The chain is built from TRBV11-3 and TRBJ2-2, with a weak D call TRBD1 (6 bases). Trimming cost V 3 bases and J 6 bases, with 11 bases left between them. CDR1 SGHNT and CDR2 YENEEA come from the germline V gene. The CDR3 contains 14 residues. The CDR3 region has the DNA TGTGCCAGCAGCTTTGTACAGGGCCCCGGGGAGCTGTTTTTT. This translates into CASSFVQGPGELFF.